This T cell receptor beta chain emerged from a study of beta chain features in type 1 diabetes. Findings and caveats of the study: For type 1 diabetes patients, VDJ junctions showed fewer insertions and more deletions. Shorter TCRB CDR3s, moderately but significantly so, marked every one of the four CD4+ subsets in Type 1 diabetes patients.

Germline V lookup: CDR1 LNHNV, CDR2 YYDKDF (reference sequence). The CDR3 consists of 14 residues. V was cut by 5 bases and J by 0 bases, with 10 bases left in between. Every bit of the isolated RNA underwent reverse transcription, so sequencing read expressed TCRB transcripts. The data were produced by immunoSEQ multiplex PCR, yet TCRdb's version contains in-frame clones alone and is incomplete. The sample consists of hundreds of thousands of clones, over 13% of them appearing once. Regarding this clone: Its antigen is still unknown.

This TCR was sampled from a man aged 18 to 35 with type 1 diabetes. Input material: naive CD4+ T cells from blood. The rearrangement links TRBV15 to TRBJ1-1; tentative D call: TRBD1 (6 bases). CDR3: CATSLDRMNTEAFF. Here the CDR3 DNA reads TGTGCCACCAGCTTGGACAGAATGAACACTGAAGCTTTCTTT.